The 8 T cell receptor beta chains in this list originate from one sample, sequenced in a study of shared clonotypes between healthy human individuals. TCRdb's table, derived via immunoSEQ multiplex PCR, lists solely in-frame clones and lacks some. In the table there are fewer than 700,000 clones, roughly 95% of which are singletons. Positively selected for CCR7, the CD45RO-negative cells used as naive CD8 cells excluded terminally differentiated effector memory CD45RA+ cells. What was sequenced was naive CD8+ T cells sorted from blood. The source is a woman under 40 in good health.

A remark on this clone: This specimen includes other DNA sequences encoding the same CDR3. V and J are TRBV19 and TRBJ2-7, with TRBD1 matching 10 bases. The V gene end was trimmed by 3 bases and the J gene end by 3 bases; junction bases not matched to a gene: 2. The CDR3 has 14 residues. CDR1 is LNHDA, CDR2 SQIVND, per germline (reference sequence). CDR3 coding DNA: TGTGCCAGTAGTATTTGGACAGGGGGCTACGAGCAGTACTTC. It is translated as CASSIWTGGYEQYF.

V is TRBV11-2 and J is TRBJ1-3; D unclear. V lost 5 bases, J lost 0 bases, and 11 bases lay in between. The CDR3 consists of 15 residues. CDR1 and CDR2 (germline): SGHAT, FQNNGV. DNA of the CDR3: TGTGCCAGCAGCGTATCCGGGGTCTCTGGAAACACCATATATTTT. It translates to CASSVSGVSGNTIYF.

The rearrangement joins TRBV27 to TRBJ2-7; 7 bases are shared with TRBD1. Unmatched junction bases numbered 13, after V lost 5 bases and J lost 3 bases. In germline, CDR1 is MNHEY, CDR2 SMNVEV (reference sequence). This CDR3 region has 16 residues. The CDR3 loop reads CASSPYAGGGRYEQYF. The CDR3 DNA is TGTGCCAGCAGTCCCTATGCAGGGGGTGGTCGCTACGAGCAGTACTTC.

This rearrangement joins TRBV7-9 to TRBJ1-5; D gene ambiguous. The CDR3 totals 17 residues. The V gene lost 1 base and the J gene lost 4 bases, with 17 bases spanning the gap. Germline V gives CDR1 SEHNR, CDR2 FQNEAQ (reference sequence). DNA for the CDR3: TGTGCCAGCAGCTTAGAGGGAAGGGTATCGGGTAATCAGCCCCAGCATTTT. Amino acid sequence: CASSLEGRVSGNQPQHF.

The chain is built from TRBV28 and TRBJ1-2, with D unresolved. Trimming stripped 4 bases from V and 3 bases from J, with 9 bases between. Germline lookup yields CDR1 MDHEN and CDR2 SYDVKM. This CDR3 contains 13 residues. This chain's CDR3 is CASSSLFDYGYTF. In DNA, the CDR3 is TGTGCCAGCAGTTCGCTGTTCGACTATGGCTACACCTTC.

This rearrangement joins TRBV7-9 to TRBJ2-5; D ambiguous. Trimming took 2 bases from V and 3 from J, leaving 10 bases between them. Germline V gives CDR1 SEHNR, CDR2 FQNEAQ (reference sequence). This CDR3 has 14 amino acids. The CDR3, as DNA: TGTGCCAGCAGCTTACGGGCAGGAGAAGAGACCCAGTACTTC. Its protein product is CASSLRAGEETQYF.

The rearrangement joins TRBV7-2 to TRBJ2-1; tentative D call: TRBD1 (6 bases). CDR1 SGHTA and CDR2 FQGNSA come from the germline V gene. CDR3 length equals 13 residues. V dropped 1 base and J dropped 10 bases, with 11 bases sitting between them. The CDR3, as DNA: TGTGCCAGCAGCTTAGATACCGGGACAGAGCAGTTCTTC. It codes for CASSLDTGTEQFF.

Worth noting for this clone: Other DNA sequences within the sample encode an identical CDR3. The V gene is TRBV9, the J gene TRBJ2-7; weak D call: TRBD1 (5 bases). Deletions cut 0 bases from V and 2 bases from J, with 9 bases between. Germline V gene data show CDR1 as SGDLS and CDR2 as YYNGEE. The CDR3 sequence is 14 residues long. The CDR3 DNA reads as TGTGCCAGCAGCGTAGGGGGCTCTACCTACGAGCAGTACTTC. Translation gives CASSVGGSTYEQYF.